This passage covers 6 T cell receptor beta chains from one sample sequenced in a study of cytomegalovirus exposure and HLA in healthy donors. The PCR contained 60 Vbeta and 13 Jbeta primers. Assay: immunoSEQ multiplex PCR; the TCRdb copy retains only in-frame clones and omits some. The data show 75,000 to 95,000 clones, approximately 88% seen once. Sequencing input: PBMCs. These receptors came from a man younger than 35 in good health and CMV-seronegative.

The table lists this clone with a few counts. The CDR3 nucleotides are TGTGCCAGCAGCCGCCAGGGCGAGCAGTACTTC. This sequence encodes CASSRQGEQYF. The rearrangement links TRBV6-5 to TRBJ2-7; perhaps TRBD1 as D (5 bases). Trimming shortened V by 6 bases and J by 6 bases, and 9 bases separated the two germline ends. Germline CDR1 reads MNHEY; CDR2 reads SVGAGI. The CDR3 spans 11 residues.

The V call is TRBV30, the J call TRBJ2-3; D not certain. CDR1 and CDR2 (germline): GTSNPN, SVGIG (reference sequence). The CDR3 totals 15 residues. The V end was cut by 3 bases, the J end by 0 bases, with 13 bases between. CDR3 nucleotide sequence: TGTGCCTGGAGAGTCTACCTCTCTAGCACAGATACGCAGTATTTT. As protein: CAWRVYLSSTDTQYF.

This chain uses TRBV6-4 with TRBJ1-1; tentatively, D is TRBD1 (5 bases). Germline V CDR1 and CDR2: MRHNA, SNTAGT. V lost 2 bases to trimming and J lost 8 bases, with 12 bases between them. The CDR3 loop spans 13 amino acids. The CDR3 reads CASSDPPGGEAFF. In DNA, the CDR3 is TGTGCCAGCAGTGACCCACCCGGGGGGGAAGCTTTCTTT.

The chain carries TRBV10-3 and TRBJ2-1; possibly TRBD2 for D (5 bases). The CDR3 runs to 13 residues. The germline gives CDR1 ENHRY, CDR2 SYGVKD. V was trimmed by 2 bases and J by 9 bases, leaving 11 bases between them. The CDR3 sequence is CAISEMRGSEQFF. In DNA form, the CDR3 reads TGTGCCATCAGTGAGATGAGAGGGAGTGAGCAGTTCTTC.

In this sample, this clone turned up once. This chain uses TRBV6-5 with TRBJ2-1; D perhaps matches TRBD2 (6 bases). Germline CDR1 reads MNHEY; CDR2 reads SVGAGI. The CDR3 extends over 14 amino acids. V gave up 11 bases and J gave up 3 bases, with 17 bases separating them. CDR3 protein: CASSRDSFYNEQFF. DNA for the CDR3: TGTGCCTCCTCCCGGGACTCCTTCTACAATGAGCAGTTCTTC.

The CDR3 sequence is CTAQMNTEAFF. The CDR3 nucleotides are TGTACCGCACAGATGAACACTGAAGCTTTCTTT. This chain joins TRBV30 and TRBJ1-1; D not resolved. Germline V lookup: CDR1 GTSNPN, CDR2 SVGIG (reference sequence). The CDR3 runs to 11 residues.